This paragraph covers one T cell receptor beta chain sequence. Only one count was recorded for this clone. Its target antigen remains unknown. Base qualities are not recorded, but no much larger clone differs from it by a single base. Sequences SEHNR (CDR1) and FQNEAQ (CDR2) are obtained from the germline V gene (reference sequence). Trimming takes 4 bases from V and 4 bases from J, and the germline ends sit 8 bases apart. The CDR3 runs 12 amino acids, cysteine and phenylalanine included. The sequence is cut down to CDR3 DNA, 36 bases in frame from base 1. The immunoSEQ Assay, a bias-controlled multiplex PCR, was used to amplify TCRbeta CDR3 regions from genomic DNA. The published analysis was carried out like this. The number of nucleated cells in each sample was estimated by amplification of reference gene primers within the assay. To quantify the absolute abundance of each unique TCRbeta CDR3 rearrangement, sequence reads were collapsed and filtered. For each sample, productive Simpson clonality was calculated as the square root of Simpson's diversity index over productive rearrangements. In its TCRdb copy, this immuneACCESS table keeps in-frame sequences only and misses some clones. Where compared with another copy, unresolved V genes explain less than half of these, and the others have no known cause. The DNA gave D and trimming, while V, J and clone size come from that table. The sample table contains about 440,000 clones; only one count was recorded for 85% to 90% of them. The top ten constitute about 4.3% of the sample.

Whole blood was collected in K2EDTA tubes by collaborating institutions according to the institutions' own protocols. Collaborator samples were shipped for TCRbeta analysis as frozen whole blood, isolated PBMCs, or DNA extracted from either sample type. This sample is drawn from a study of blood T cell repertoires in COVID-19 (TCRdb year 2020). Looking at the study overall: The collaborator samples originated in the United States, Italy and Spain and spanned the acute and convalescent phases of COVID-19. The prospective study material was composed of cDNA or gDNA derived from T cells, B-cell-depleted T cells, or PBMCs. Subjects who had been exposed to COVID-19, were actively infected with it, or had recovered from it provided the deeply sampled blood TCRbeta repertoires that made up the dataset. The repertoires were released in a freely available public database meant as a resource for research on the immune response to SARS-CoV-2. Samples were obtained from the ongoing ImmuneRACE study (first 160 participants) and from about 1,300 subjects provided by 6 global collaborators. A de-identified subject ID, COVID-19 status, age in years and sex were almost always included in the sample metadata. Where HLA class I and class II types were available, the types were taken from metadata supplied by the sample provider, not from assay-based typing. General study outcomes and caveats: The amount of clinical and demographic metadata varied by source and participant and was provided uncurated.

The TCR sequence derives from a woman under 40 with acute or convalescent COVID-19. The V gene is TRBV7-9 and the J gene is TRBJ2-7, and the D gene may be TRBD1, 5 bases matching. What was sequenced was peripheral blood. The CDR3 region reads CASSSRDYEQYF. The sequence in DNA is TGTGCCAGCAGCTCCAGGGATTACGAGCAGTACTTC.